This T cell receptor beta chain is drawn from a study of CD4+ T cells in melanoma. The germline CDR1 and CDR2 sequences are LGHNA and YSLEER. The CDR3 extends over 11 amino acids. V was shortened by 4 bases and J by 7 bases, with 4 bases between the two germline ends. Assay used: immunoSEQ multiplex PCR; TCRdb lists only in-frame clones, some missing. This sample has more than 8,500 clones, with about 70% found just once. J is TRBJ2-2 and V is TRBV4-3; D is undetermined. The clonotype was recovered from a human donor with melanoma. The sample was peripheral blood. CDR3 coding DNA: TGCGCCAGCAGCCCGGGCGGGGAGCTGTTTTTT. It specifies CASSPGGELFF.